This T cell receptor beta chain is drawn from a study of blood T cell repertoires in COVID-19. Study-level information: Samples representing acute and convalescent COVID-19 were sourced from the United States, Italy and Spain. PBMCs, B-cell-depleted T cells, or T cells were the source of the cDNA or gDNA that made up the material.

Source study methods: Estimation of nucleated cell counts was performed using reference gene primer amplification. Generated by immunoSEQ multiplex PCR, the TCRdb table keeps only in-frame clones and is missing some. V and J calls and clone size are copied from that table; D and trimming were computed from the DNA. The table has about 340,000 clones, 65% to 90% seen once. Seattle's enrolled individuals joined amid active infection and were then monitored longitudinally. Trimming pared 2 bases from V and 1 base from J, leaving 12 bases between. Germline values: CDR1 MNHNS, CDR2 SASEGT. The CDR3 loop spans 16 amino acids.

Sequenced: peripheral blood. The rearrangement links TRBV6-1 to TRBJ1-3; D is perhaps TRBD1 (5 bases). This TCR came from a woman aged 55-70 years with COVID-19, enrolled during active disease. CDR3: CASSEFEGRSGNTIYF. CDR3 coding DNA: TGTGCCAGCAGTGAATTCGAGGGGAGGTCTGGAAACACCATATATTTT.